These T cell receptor beta chains were read from a single sample in a study of beta chain features in type 1 diabetes. Assay: immunoSEQ multiplex PCR; the TCRdb copy retains only in-frame clones and omits some. The repertoire holds just over 450,000 clones, with approximately 30% as singletons. Sequencing was performed on naive CD4+ T cells from blood. The receptors come from a man between 18 and 35 years old in good health. Both conserved end residues are part of each CDR3. The D gene is left open where the match is weak. Rows may omit the clone size; those that give it use once, few, many or a size class.

clone_size j_call d_call v_call cdr3_aa cdr3_nt
- TRBJ2-5 - TRBV10-3 CAISAYLETQYF TGTGCCATCAGTGCGTATTTAGAGACCCAGTACTTC
- TRBJ2-7 TRBD1 TRBV7-2 CASSLVGQGYYEQYF TGTGCCAGCAGCTTAGTGGGACAGGGTTACTACGAGCAGTACTTC
- TRBJ2-3 - TRBV4-2 CASSQDITDGSTQYF TGTGCCAGCAGCCAAGATATTACTGATGGGTCCACGCAGTATTTT
- TRBJ2-1 - TRBV12-5 CASGSNTRTAYNEQFF TGTGCTAGTGGATCCAACACCAGGACAGCCTACAATGAGCAGTTCTTC
- TRBJ2-1 TRBD2 TRBV4-3 CASSQEASGRTYNEQFF TGCGCCAGCAGCCAAGAAGCTAGCGGGAGGACCTACAATGAGCAGTTCTTC
few TRBJ2-1 - TRBV25-1 CASSEFRSSYNEQFF TGTGCCAGCAGTGAATTTCGAAGCTCCTACAATGAGCAGTTCTTC
- TRBJ2-3 - TRBV30 CAWRGRTKTQYF TGTGCCTGGAGGGGCCGGACAAAGACGCAGTATTTT
few TRBJ2-1 TRBD2 TRBV11-2 CASSLGGRTYNEQFF TGTGCCAGCAGCTTAGGCGGGAGGACCTACAATGAGCAGTTCTTC
- TRBJ2-3 - TRBV12-5 CASQWIYGGTQYF TGTGCTAGTCAATGGATTTATGGCGGTACGCAGTATTTT
- TRBJ2-3 - TRBV30 CAWSVKGLTPGTQYF TGTGCCTGGAGTGTAAAAGGGCTCACCCCCGGTACGCAGTATTTT
- TRBJ2-2 TRBD2 TRBV5-1 CASSFTSGSTGELFF TGCGCCAGCAGCTTCACTAGCGGGAGTACGGGGGAGCTGTTTTTT
- TRBJ2-7 - TRBV7-6 CASSLSQGPYEQYF TGTGCCAGCAGCTTGTCTCAGGGGCCCTACGAGCAGTACTTC
few TRBJ2-7 TRBD2 TRBV9 CASNRAGGGYEQYF TGTGCCAGCAACCGAGCGGGAGGGGGCTACGAGCAGTACTTC
few TRBJ2-1 - TRBV9 CASSYTGLYNEQFF TGTGCCAGCAGCTACACAGGGCTATACAATGAGCAGTTCTTC
- TRBJ1-4 - TRBV4-1 CASSQGRSTNEKLFF TGCGCCAGCAGCCAAGGGAGATCAACTAATGAAAAACTGTTTTTT
- TRBJ2-3 TRBD2 TRBV10-3 CASGTSGSTDTQYF TGCGCTTCAGGGACTAGCGGGAGTACAGATACGCAGTATTTT
- TRBJ1-3 - TRBV29-1 CSVAYRDKAGNTIYF TGCAGCGTTGCTTACCGGGACAAGGCTGGAAACACCATATATTTT
few TRBJ2-7 - TRBV7-8 CASSLRGRERSYEQYF TGTGCCAGCAGCTTACGGGGACGGGAGCGCTCCTACGAGCAGTACTTC
few TRBJ2-7 TRBD2 TRBV28 CASRTPGGRPYEQYF TGTGCCAGCAGGACCCCCGGGGGGAGGCCCTACGAGCAGTACTTC
few TRBJ2-1 - TRBV29-1 CSVGGFRTYNEQFF TGCAGCGTTGGTGGGTTCAGGACCTACAATGAGCAGTTCTTC
few TRBJ1-4 - TRBV30 CAWNSHGGGNEKLFF TGTGCCTGGAACTCCCATGGGGGAGGTAATGAAAAACTGTTTTTT
- TRBJ2-1 TRBD2 TRBV29-1 CSVGGPAGGYNEQFF TGCAGCGTTGGGGGTCCGGCGGGAGGTTACAATGAGCAGTTCTTC
- TRBJ2-1 - TRBV19 CASSIEAGGHSYNEQFF TGTGCCAGTAGTATAGAAGCCGGCGGGCACTCCTACAATGAGCAGTTCTTC
few TRBJ1-2 - TRBV30 CAWSEGRPYGYTF TGTGCCTGGAGTGAAGGACGGCCCTATGGCTACACCTTC
few TRBJ2-1 TRBD2 TRBV30 CAWRPKTSGSTNEQFF TGTGCCTGGAGGCCCAAAACTAGCGGGAGCACCAATGAGCAGTTCTTC
- TRBJ2-2 TRBD1 TRBV9 CASSPRTGANTGELFF TGTGCCAGCAGCCCAAGGACAGGGGCGAACACCGGGGAGCTGTTTTTT